The clone carrying this T cell receptor beta chain turned up a few times. Its antigen remains unidentified. The entry originates in a study of cytotoxic CD8 clonotypes in ibrutinib-treated CLL. The wider study: For this cohort, patients were about a dozen relapsed/refractory and some 15 treatment-naive, while some 18 were IGHV unmutated. Overall, roughly 25 responses were partial and 2 complete; following median about 69 months, about 15 patients stayed remitted and approximately 12 progressed. Study-wide results and caveats: Public clonotypes were seen rarely and were contracted or stable on treatment. Measured clonality at baseline was greater than in age-matched healthy donors and tracked with circulating CD8+ T-cell counts.

Profiled with immunoSEQ multiplex PCR; TCRdb holds only in-frame clones, not every one. The table shows some 150,000 clones, with around three quarters occurring only once. CDR3 length: 14 amino acids. The ends lost 4 bases at V and 5 bases at J; junction bases unmatched: 5. CDR1 is KGHSH and CDR2 is LQKENI in the germline V gene. V and J are TRBV18 and TRBJ2-1, with TRBD1 matching over 7 bases. This sequence originates from a human donor with chronic lymphocytic leukemia. Sequencing used PBMCs, obtained after 12 months of ibrutinib treatment. Here the CDR3 reads CASSLAGGNNEQFF. The CDR3 DNA is TGTGCCAGCTCACTCGCAGGGGGTAACAATGAGCAGTTCTTC.